The 23 T cell receptor beta chains below all came from one sample that was sequenced in a study of regulatory T cells in long-lasting Graves disease. CDR3-region Arm-PCR and iRepertoire HTBI primers produced the TCR beta libraries. TCRdb reanalysed the multiplex PCR reads using MiXCR and keeps one entry per CDR3 protein. This table holds approximately 250,000 distinct CDR3 sequences, around 16% found once. The time point here: newly diagnosed GD, antithyroid drugs for less than 3 months. RNA extracted from PBMCs served as the sequencing template. Sequenced material: peripheral blood mononuclear cells (PBMCs), taken at new diagnosis, from a patient treated with antithyroid drugs. The receptors stem from a female donor with Graves disease.

This clonotype showed up many times. This chain connects TRBV9 to TRBJ2-1; 9 bases align to TRBD2. Germline V gives CDR1 SGDLS, CDR2 YYNGEE. The junction had 7 bases not matched to a gene; V was cut back by 0 bases and J by 6 bases. The CDR3 contains 16 residues. The CDR3 DNA reads as TGTGCCAGCAGCGTAGACCAGGGCGGGAGGGCCAATGAGCAGTTCTTC. Translating it yields CASSVDQGGRANEQFF.

V is TRBV7-3 and J is TRBJ2-1; 9 positions agree with TRBD2. The CDR3 loop spans 16 amino acids. Looked up from germline, CDR1 is SGHTA and CDR2 is FQGTGA. J lost 2 bases, V lost 6 bases, and 8 bases had no gene match. CDR3 amino acids: CASSYLAGPAYNEQFF. The CDR3 region has the DNA TGTGCCAGCAGTTATCTAGCGGGGCCGGCCTACAATGAGCAGTTCTTC.

This clonotype was seen ten or more times. The genes are TRBV28 and TRBJ2-1; the match to TRBD2 covers 7 bases. Per the germline V gene, CDR1 is MDHEN and CDR2 is SYDVKM. The CDR3 has 15 residues. J was trimmed by 6 bases and V by 2 bases; bases with no gene match: 7. The DNA of the CDR3 is TGTGCCAGCAGTTTAAGGGGAGGGCCCCTCAATGAGCAGTTCTTC. Translated: CASSLRGGPLNEQFF.

Many counts were recorded for this clonotype. The chain combines TRBV19 with TRBJ2-5; D assignment may be TRBD1 or TRBD2 (5 bases each). CDR1 is LNHDA, CDR2 SQIVND, per germline (reference sequence). The CDR3 sequence is 13 residues long. The V and J ends lost 5 bases and 1 base respectively, with 8 bases between them. The chain's CDR3 is CASSEGPQETQYF. In nucleotides, the CDR3 is TGTGCCAGTAGTGAGGGACCCCAAGAGACCCAGTACTTC.

This clonotype was recorded at least ten times. The gene calls are TRBV7-9 and TRBJ2-1, with unresolved D. Germline V gene data show CDR1 as SEHNR and CDR2 as FQNEAQ (reference sequence). Trimming took off 5 bases at V and 6 bases at J, with 11 bases between the two ends. The CDR3 is made up of 13 amino acids. The CDR3 here is CASSVDLANEQFF. CDR3 bases: TGTGCCAGCAGCGTCGACTTGGCCAATGAGCAGTTCTTC.

This chain connects TRBV20-1 to TRBJ2-4, with 13 nucleotides matching TRBD2. V shed 5 bases, J shed 3 bases, and the junction held 13 bases outside the gene matches. The CDR3 consists of 18 residues. CDR1 is DFQATT and CDR2 is SNEGSKA in the germline V gene (reference sequence). CDR3: CSAGGLAGVPGDKNIQYF. The CDR3 DNA is TGCAGTGCTGGTGGACTAGCGGGAGTCCCGGGGGACAAAAACATTCAGTACTTC.

This clonotype was seen repeatedly, ten times or more. J is TRBJ2-7 and V is TRBV29-1; D uncertain. Germline V CDR1 and CDR2: SQVTM, ANQGSEA. This CDR3 is built from 11 residues. The V end was cut by 3 bases, the J end by 6 bases, with 9 bases between. CDR3 nucleotides: TGCAGCGTTGAGTTGGGTGCCGAGCAGTACTTC. It encodes CSVELGAEQYF.

V usage is TRBV10-3 and J usage is TRBJ2-7, with D perhaps TRBD2 (6 bases). The CDR3 covers 18 residues. V was trimmed by 0 bases and J by 2 bases, leaving 20 bases between them. The V gene's germline CDR1 is ENHRY and CDR2 SYGVKD. CDR3 in DNA: TGTGCCATCAGTGAGTCGAGAGGAGGGCAGGGTGGTCCCTACGAGCAGTACTTC. Translation: CAISESRGGQGGPYEQYF.

This clonotype has a handful of counts. This chain connects TRBV5-4 to TRBJ1-2; D not resolved. The CDR3 loop spans 13 amino acids. Per germline, CDR1 SGHNT and CDR2 YYREEE (reference sequence). Trimming removed 1 base at V and 4 bases at J, with 8 bases between. This CDR3 is CASSLPAFYGYTF. For the CDR3, the DNA is TGTGCCAGCAGCTTGCCGGCCTTCTATGGCTACACCTTC.

This clonotype was detected many times. The V and J genes are TRBV7-3 and TRBJ1-1, with D uncertain. V was pared by 0 bases and J by 4 bases, with 6 bases between. The CDR3 consists of 13 residues. Germline CDR1 reads SGHTA; CDR2 reads FQGTGA. This CDR3 is CASSLTPGTEAFF. The DNA of the CDR3 is TGTGCCAGCAGCTTAACTCCGGGCACTGAAGCTTTCTTT.

This chain connects TRBV28 to TRBJ1-1; D not resolved. CDR1 is MDHEN and CDR2 is SYDVKM in the germline V gene. The V end lost 4 bases, the J end lost 4 bases, and 16 bases lay between the germline ends. The CDR3 consists of 15 residues. CDR3 DNA: TGTGCCAGCAGTTGGAAAGGACTTTGGGCCACTGAAGCTTTCTTT. Its protein product is CASSWKGLWATEAFF.

The chain is built from TRBV12-3 or TRBV12-4 and TRBJ1-1; tentative D call: TRBD1 (5 bases). The CDR3 runs to 12 residues. V shed 8 bases and J shed 4 bases, with 11 bases lying between them. CDR3 DNA sequence: TGTGCCAGCGGGGCGTATCTCACTGAAGCTTTCTTT. Encoded protein: CASGAYLTEAFF.

This clonotype was seen a few times. The rearrangement uses TRBV7-9 and TRBJ1-2, with 8 positions matching TRBD1. The CDR3 extends over 13 amino acids. CDR1 is SEHNR and CDR2 is FQNEAQ in the germline V gene (reference sequence). The V and J ends lost 5 bases and 4 bases, in that order; junction bases with no gene match: 3. The CDR3, as DNA: TGTGCCAGCAGCGCACAGGGGGGCTATGGCTACACCTTC. Its protein product is CASSAQGGYGYTF.

This clonotype was found many times. This chain joins TRBV29-1 and TRBJ2-7; 9 nucleotides agree with TRBD1. Germline CDR1 SQVTM, CDR2 ANQGSEA. J gave up 3 bases and V 5 bases, and 2 bases lay outside the gene matches. CDR3 length equals 12 residues. This CDR3 is CSVLGQGYEQYF. CDR3 DNA: TGCAGCGTTCTGGGACAGGGCTACGAGCAGTACTTC.

This clonotype appeared many times. The chain links TRBV20-1 to TRBJ1-1, with 9 bases lining up with TRBD1. Unmatched junction bases numbered 7, after V lost 5 bases and J lost 3 bases. Germline V gene lookup returns CDR1 DFQATT and CDR2 SNEGSKA (reference sequence). The CDR3 spans 14 residues. The CDR3 region is CSAGTGGSDTEAFF. Here the CDR3 DNA reads TGCAGTGCTGGCACAGGGGGCTCAGACACTGAAGCTTTCTTT.

This clonotype came up a few times. The genes are TRBV18 and TRBJ1-1; possibly TRBD1 for D (5 bases). Germline V gives CDR1 KGHSH, CDR2 LQKENI. Trimming took off 1 base at V and 1 base at J, with 7 bases between the two ends. The CDR3 sequence is 14 residues long. CDR3 sequence (DNA): TGTGCCAGCTCACCACAGGGGTCGAACACTGAAGCTTTCTTT. Encoded protein: CASSPQGSNTEAFF. Based on the CDR3 plus reference TRBV18 and TRBJ1-1, the full variable domain is NAGVMQNPRHLVRRRGQEARLRCSPMKGHSHVYWYRQLPEEGLKFMVYLQKENIIDESGMPKERFSAEFPKEGPSILRIQQVVRGDSAAYFCASSPQGSNTEAFFGQGTRLTVV.

CDR3: CASSLTSSGEKLFF. The CDR3 bases are TGTGCCAGCAGTTTGACCTCCTCGGGTGAAAAACTGTTTTTT. The gene calls are TRBV12-3 or TRBV12-4 and TRBJ1-4; D unresolved. There are 14 residues in the CDR3. V lost 3 bases and J 7 bases, leaving 12 bases between the germline ends.

The chain carries TRBV20-1 and TRBJ2-3; D uncertain. This CDR3 contains 11 residues. The germline V and J ends were trimmed by 4 bases and 8 bases, with 10 bases remaining between them. CDR1 and CDR2 from the germline V gene are DFQATT and SNEGSKA (reference sequence). The CDR3 nucleotides are TGCAGTGCTACATCTTACGGTACGCAGTATTTT. Translation: CSATSYGTQYF.

Many counts were recorded for this clonotype. This chain's CDR3 is CASSRFADTQYF. The CDR3 nucleotides are TGTGCCAGCAGTCGCTTCGCGGATACGCAGTATTTT. V and J are TRBV6-2 or TRBV6-3 and TRBJ2-3; no definite D call. CDR3 length: 12 residues. V lost 5 bases and J lost 6, with 9 bases in between. Germline-derived CDR1 and CDR2 are MNHEY and SVGEGT.

This clonotype is medium-sized (0.01 to 0.1%). The chain joins TRBV2 to TRBJ1-1; D call uncertain. The V end was cut by 5 bases, the J end by 0 bases, with 22 bases between. The germline gives CDR1 SNHLY, CDR2 FYNNEI. The length of the CDR3 is 18 residues. The CDR3 DNA reads as TGTGCCAGCAGTAACCCCGCCGGGAGGCAGAGAATGAACACTGAAGCTTTCTTT. This sequence encodes CASSNPAGRQRMNTEAFF.

Many counts were recorded for this clonotype. The chain links TRBV10-2 to TRBJ1-1; D ambiguous. This CDR3 has 14 amino acids. V dropped 4 bases and J dropped 4 bases, with 13 bases sitting between them. CDR1 is WSHSY and CDR2 is SAAADI in the germline V gene. The CDR3 DNA follows: TGCGCCAGCAGTGGGGTAAGGGAGGTCACTGAAGCTTTCTTT. Protein: CASSGVREVTEAFF.

The CDR3 DNA sequence: TGTGCCAGCAGCCAAGATCCCGGAGGGGGGAATTCACCCCTCCACTTT. Translation: CASSQDPGGGNSPLHF. The chain combines TRBV4-2 with TRBJ1-6; the D gene is possibly TRBD1 (6 bases). From germline, CDR1 is LGHNA and CDR2 YNFKEQ. The V and J ends lost 0 bases and 7 bases respectively, with 13 bases between them. CDR3 length equals 16 residues.

This clonotype has a count of ten or more. The gene calls are TRBV7-9 and TRBJ2-3; tentatively, D is TRBD1 (6 bases). Germline values: CDR1 SEHNR, CDR2 FQNEAQ (reference sequence). The CDR3 runs to 14 residues. The V end was cut by 5 bases, the J end by 4 bases, with 13 bases between. CDR3 sequence: CASSKRTVPDTQYF. Here the CDR3 DNA reads TGTGCCAGCAGCAAAAGGACAGTCCCAGATACGCAGTATTTT.